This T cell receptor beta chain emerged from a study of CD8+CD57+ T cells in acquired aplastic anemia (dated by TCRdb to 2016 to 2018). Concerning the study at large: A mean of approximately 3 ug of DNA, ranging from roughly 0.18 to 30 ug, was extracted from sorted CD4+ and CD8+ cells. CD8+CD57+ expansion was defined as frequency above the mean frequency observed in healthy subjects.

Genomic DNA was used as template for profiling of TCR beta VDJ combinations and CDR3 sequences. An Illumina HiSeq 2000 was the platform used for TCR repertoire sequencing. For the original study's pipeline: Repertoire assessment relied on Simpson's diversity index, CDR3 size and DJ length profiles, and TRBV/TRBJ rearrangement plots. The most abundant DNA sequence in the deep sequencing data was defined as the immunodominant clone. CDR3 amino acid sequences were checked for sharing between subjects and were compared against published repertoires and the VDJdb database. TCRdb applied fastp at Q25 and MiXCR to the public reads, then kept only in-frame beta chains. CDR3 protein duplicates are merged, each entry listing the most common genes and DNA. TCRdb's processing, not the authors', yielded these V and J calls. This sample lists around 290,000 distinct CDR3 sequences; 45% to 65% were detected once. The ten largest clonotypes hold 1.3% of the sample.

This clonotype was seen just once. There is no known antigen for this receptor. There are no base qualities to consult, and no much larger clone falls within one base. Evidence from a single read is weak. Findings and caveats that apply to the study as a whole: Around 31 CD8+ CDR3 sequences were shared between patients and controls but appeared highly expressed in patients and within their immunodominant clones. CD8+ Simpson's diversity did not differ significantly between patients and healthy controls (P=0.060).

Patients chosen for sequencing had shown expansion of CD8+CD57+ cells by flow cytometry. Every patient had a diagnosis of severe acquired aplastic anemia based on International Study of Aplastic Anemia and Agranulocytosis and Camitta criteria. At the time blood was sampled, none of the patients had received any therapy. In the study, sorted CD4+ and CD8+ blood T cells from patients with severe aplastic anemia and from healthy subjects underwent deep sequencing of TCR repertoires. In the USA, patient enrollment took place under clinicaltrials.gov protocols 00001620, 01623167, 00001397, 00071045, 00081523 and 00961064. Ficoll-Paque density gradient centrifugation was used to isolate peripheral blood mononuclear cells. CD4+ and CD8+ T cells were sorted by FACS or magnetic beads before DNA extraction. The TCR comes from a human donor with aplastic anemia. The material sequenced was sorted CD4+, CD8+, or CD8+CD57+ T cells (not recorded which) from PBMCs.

The DNA sequence is TGTGCCATTACCAGCGGAGTTGAGCAGTTCTTC. The resulting protein is CAITSGVEQFF. The receptor chain draws on TRBV2 and TRBJ2-1; TRBD2 might be the D gene, on 5 matching bases. From its cysteine to its phenylalanine, the CDR3 spans 11 amino acids. The CDR3 DNA has 33 bases and is translated from base 1. According to the germline V gene, CDR1 reads SNHLY and CDR2 reads FYNNEI. V is pared back by 10 bases and J by 9 bases, with 13 bases lying between the germline termini.